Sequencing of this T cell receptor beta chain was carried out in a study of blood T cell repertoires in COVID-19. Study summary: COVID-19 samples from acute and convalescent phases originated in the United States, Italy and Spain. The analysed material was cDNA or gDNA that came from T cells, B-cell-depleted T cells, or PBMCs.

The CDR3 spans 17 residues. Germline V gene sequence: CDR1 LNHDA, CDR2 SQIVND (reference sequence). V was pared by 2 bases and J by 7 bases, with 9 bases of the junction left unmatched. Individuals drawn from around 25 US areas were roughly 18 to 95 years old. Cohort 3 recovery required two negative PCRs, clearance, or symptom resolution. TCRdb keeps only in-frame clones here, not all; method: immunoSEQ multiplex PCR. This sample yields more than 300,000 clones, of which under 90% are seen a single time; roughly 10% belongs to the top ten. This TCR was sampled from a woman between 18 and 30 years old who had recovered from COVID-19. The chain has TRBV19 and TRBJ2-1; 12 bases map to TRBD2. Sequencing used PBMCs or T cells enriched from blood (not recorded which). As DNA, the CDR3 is TGTGCCAGTAGTATACTCCAACTAGCGGGAGGATGGAATGAGCAGTTCTTC. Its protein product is CASSILQLAGGWNEQFF.